This TCR beta chain was documented in a study of cytomegalovirus exposure and HLA in healthy donors. The CDR3 is made up of 14 amino acids. V was pared by 4 bases and J by 7 bases, with 8 bases of the junction left unmatched. Germline CDR1 and CDR2: SNHLY and FYNNEI. This PCR relied on a set of 60 Vbeta primers and 13 Jbeta primers. Only in-frame clones appear in the TCRdb table, and some are missing; sequencing was by immunoSEQ multiplex PCR. The sample records 80,000 or so clones, about 80% being singletons. The V call is TRBV2, the J call TRBJ2-7, with TRBD2 identical over 9 bases. Sequencing was carried out using PBMCs. This TCR came from a woman in her forties in good health and CMV-seronegative. CDR3 region: CASSALAGAREQYF. In DNA, the CDR3 is TGTGCCAGCAGTGCGTTAGCGGGAGCCCGGGAGCAGTACTTC.